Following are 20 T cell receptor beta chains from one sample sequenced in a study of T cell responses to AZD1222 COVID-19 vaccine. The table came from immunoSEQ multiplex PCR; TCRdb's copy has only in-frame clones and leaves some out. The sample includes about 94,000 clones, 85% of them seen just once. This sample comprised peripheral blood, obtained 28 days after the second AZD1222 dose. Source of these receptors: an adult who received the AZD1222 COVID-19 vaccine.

CDR3 sequence reads: CASSSPGQGRAFF. The CDR3 nucleotides read TGTGCCAGCAGCTCCCCGGGACAGGGGAGAGCTTTCTTT. The chain is built from TRBV7-9 and TRBJ1-1; the match to TRBD1 covers 10 bases. The V segment lost 4 bases and the J segment 10 bases; nucleotides outside the gene matches: 6. CDR3 length: 13 residues. CDR1 SEHNR and CDR2 FQNEAQ come from the germline V gene (reference sequence). Based on the CDR3 plus reference TRBV7-9 and TRBJ1-1, the full variable domain is DTGVSQNPRHKITKRGQNVTFRCDPISEHNRLYWYRQTLGQGPEFLTYFQNEAQLEKSRLLSDRFSAERPKGSFSTLEIQRTEQGDSAMYLCASSSPGQGRAFFGQGTRLTVV.

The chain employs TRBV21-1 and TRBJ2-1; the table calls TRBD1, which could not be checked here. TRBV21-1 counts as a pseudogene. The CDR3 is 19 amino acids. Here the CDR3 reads CASSEGDRVSRTTHNEQFF. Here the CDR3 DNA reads TGTGCCAGCAGCGAGGGGGACAGGGTGAGCCGGACTACCCACAATGAGCAGTTCTTC.

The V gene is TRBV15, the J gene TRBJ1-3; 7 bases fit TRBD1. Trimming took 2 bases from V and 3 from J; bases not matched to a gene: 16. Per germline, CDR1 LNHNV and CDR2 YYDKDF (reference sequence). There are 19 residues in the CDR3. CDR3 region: CATSRSMLVNRGDGNTIYF. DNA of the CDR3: TGTGCCACCAGCAGATCTATGTTAGTGAACAGGGGAGATGGAAACACCATATATTTT.

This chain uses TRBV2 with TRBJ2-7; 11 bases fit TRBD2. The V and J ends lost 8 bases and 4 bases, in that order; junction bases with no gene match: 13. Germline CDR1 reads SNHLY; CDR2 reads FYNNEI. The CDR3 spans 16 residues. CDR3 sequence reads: CASHKETSGSGYEQYF. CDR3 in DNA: TGTGCCAGCCATAAAGAAACTAGCGGGAGCGGGTACGAGCAGTACTTC.

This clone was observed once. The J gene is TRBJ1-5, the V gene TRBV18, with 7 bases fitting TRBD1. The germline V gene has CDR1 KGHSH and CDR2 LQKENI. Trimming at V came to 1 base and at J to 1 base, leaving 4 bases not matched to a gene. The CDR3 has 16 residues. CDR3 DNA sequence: TGTGCCAGCTCACCACAGGGGGCTGGAAGCAATCAGCCCCAGCATTTT. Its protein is CASSPQGAGSNQPQHF.

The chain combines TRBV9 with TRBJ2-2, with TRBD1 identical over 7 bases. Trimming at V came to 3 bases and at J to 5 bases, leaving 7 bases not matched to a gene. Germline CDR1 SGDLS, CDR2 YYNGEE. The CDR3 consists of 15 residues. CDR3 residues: CASSDRRQGTGELFF. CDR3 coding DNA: TGTGCCAGCAGCGATAGGAGACAGGGTACCGGGGAGCTGTTTTTT.

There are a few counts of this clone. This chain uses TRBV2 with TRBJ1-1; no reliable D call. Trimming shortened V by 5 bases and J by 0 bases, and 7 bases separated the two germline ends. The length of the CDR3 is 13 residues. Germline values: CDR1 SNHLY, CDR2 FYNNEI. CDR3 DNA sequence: TGTGCCAGCAGTTCGGACGTGAACACTGAAGCTTTCTTT. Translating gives CASSSDVNTEAFF.

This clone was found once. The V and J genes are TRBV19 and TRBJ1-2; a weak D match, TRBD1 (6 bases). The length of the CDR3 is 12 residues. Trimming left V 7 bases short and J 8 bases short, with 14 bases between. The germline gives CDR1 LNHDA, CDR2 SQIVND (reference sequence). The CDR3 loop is CASTPGTRGYTF. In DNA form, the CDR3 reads TGTGCCAGTACCCCAGGGACACGCGGCTACACCTTC.

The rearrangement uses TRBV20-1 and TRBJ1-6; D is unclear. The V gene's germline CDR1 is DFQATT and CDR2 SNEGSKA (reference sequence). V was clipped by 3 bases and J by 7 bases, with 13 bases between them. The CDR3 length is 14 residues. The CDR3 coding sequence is TGCAGTGCTAGTTCGGGTTTCCAGAATTCACCCCTCCACTTT. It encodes CSASSGFQNSPLHF.

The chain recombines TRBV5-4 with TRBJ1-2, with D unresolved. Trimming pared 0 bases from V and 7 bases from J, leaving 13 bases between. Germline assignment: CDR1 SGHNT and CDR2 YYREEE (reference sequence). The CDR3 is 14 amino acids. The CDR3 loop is CASSLEVGSGGYTF. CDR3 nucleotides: TGTGCCAGCAGCTTGGAGGTCGGAAGCGGTGGCTACACCTTC. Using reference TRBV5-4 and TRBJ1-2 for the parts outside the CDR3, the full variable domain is ETGVTQSPTHLIKTRGQQVTLRCSSQSGHNTVSWYQQALGQGPQFIFQYYREEENGRGNFPPRFSGLQFPNYSSELNVNALELDDSALYLCASSLEVGSGGYTFGSGTRLTVV.

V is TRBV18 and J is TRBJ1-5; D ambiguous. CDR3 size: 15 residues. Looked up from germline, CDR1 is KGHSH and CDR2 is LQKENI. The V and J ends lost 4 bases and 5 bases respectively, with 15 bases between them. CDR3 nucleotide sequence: TGTGCCAGCTCACTCCTTGGGTCAGAAGATCAGCCCCAGCATTTT. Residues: CASSLLGSEDQPQHF. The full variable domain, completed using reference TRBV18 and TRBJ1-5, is NAGVMQNPRHLVRRRGQEARLRCSPMKGHSHVYWYRQLPEEGLKFMVYLQKENIIDESGMPKERFSAEFPKEGPSILRIQQVVRGDSAAYFCASSLLGSEDQPQHFGDGTRLSIL.

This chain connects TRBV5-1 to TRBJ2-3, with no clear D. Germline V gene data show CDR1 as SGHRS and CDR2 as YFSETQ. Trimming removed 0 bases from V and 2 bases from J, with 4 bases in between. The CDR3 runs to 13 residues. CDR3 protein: CASSLEITDTQYF. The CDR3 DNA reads TGCGCCAGCAGCTTGGAAATCACAGATACGCAGTATTTT.

In DNA, the CDR3 is TGTGCCAGCAGCCAAGATCCTGGCAGGGAAGGAGACTATGGCTACACCTTC. Its protein product is CASSQDPGREGDYGYTF. The chain uses TRBV4-2 and TRBJ1-2; tentative D call: TRBD1 (5 bases). CDR3 size: 17 residues. Germline V gives CDR1 LGHNA, CDR2 YNFKEQ. The germline V and J ends were trimmed by 0 bases and 3 bases, with 17 bases remaining between them.

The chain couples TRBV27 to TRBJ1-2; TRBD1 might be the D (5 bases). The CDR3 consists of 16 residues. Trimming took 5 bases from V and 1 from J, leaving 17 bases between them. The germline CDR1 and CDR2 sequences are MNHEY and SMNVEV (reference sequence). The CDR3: CASSRDGAYHNYGYTF. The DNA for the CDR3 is TGTGCCAGCAGTCGGGACGGCGCCTACCATAACTATGGCTACACCTTC.

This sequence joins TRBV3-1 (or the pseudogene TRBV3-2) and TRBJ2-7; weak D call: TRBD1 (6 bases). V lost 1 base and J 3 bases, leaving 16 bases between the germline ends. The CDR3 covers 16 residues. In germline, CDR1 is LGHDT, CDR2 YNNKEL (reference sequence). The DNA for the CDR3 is TGTGCCAGCAGCCAAGCCCCACCGTGGGACAACTACGAGCAGTACTTC. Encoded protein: CASSQAPPWDNYEQYF.

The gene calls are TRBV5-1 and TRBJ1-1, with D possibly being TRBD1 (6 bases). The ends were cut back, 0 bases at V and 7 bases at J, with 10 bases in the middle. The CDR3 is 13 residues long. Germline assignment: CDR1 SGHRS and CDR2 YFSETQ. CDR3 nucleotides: TGCGCCAGCAGCTTGGCGACAGGTCGTGAAGCTTTCTTT. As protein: CASSLATGREAFF.

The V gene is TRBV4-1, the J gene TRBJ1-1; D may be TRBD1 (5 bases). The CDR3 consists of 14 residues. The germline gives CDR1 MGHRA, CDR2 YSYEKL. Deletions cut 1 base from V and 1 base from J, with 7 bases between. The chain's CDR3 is CASSQVRENTEAFF. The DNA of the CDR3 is TGCGCCAGCAGCCAAGTCAGGGAGAACACTGAAGCTTTCTTT.

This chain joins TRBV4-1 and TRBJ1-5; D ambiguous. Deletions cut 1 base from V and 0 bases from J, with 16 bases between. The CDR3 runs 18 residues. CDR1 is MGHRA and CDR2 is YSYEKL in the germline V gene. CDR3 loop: CASSQVPGLRGSNQPQHF. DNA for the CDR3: TGCGCCAGCAGCCAAGTGCCGGGGTTGCGGGGTAGCAATCAGCCCCAGCATTTT.

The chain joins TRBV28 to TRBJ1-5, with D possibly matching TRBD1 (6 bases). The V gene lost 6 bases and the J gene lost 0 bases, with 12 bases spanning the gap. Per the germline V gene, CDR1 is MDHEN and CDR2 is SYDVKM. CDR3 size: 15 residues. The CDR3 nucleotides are TGTGCCAGCAGGGGAGGGGGACTTAGCAATCAGCCCCAGCATTTT. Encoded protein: CASRGGGLSNQPQHF.

CDR3 in DNA: TGTGCCAGCAGCTTAGTCCCGGGACAGGGCGACAATGAGCAGTTCTTC. This encodes CASSLVPGQGDNEQFF. The rearrangement joins TRBV7-6 to TRBJ2-1; 9 bases agree with TRBD1. Germline V CDR1 and CDR2: SGHVS, FNYEAQ. Germline trimming cut 1 base from V and 5 bases from J; bases unmatched to any gene: 6. The CDR3 is 16 residues long.